The T cell receptor (beta chain) described here comes from a study of technical replicates of blood from a handful of donors (dated by TCRdb to the late 2010s). In the case of this clone: Its antigen remains unidentified. One base away there is no much larger clone; base qualities are not given.

Library construction relied on the immunoSEQ multiplex PCR assay. Drawn from immuneACCESS, this table holds only the in-frame rearrangements with V and J called that TCRdb kept. Clones are partly lost; checked studies trace under half to an unresolved V gene and leave the rest unexplained. Here the sample has approximately 78,000 clones; over 95% occur a single time. The top ten clones comprise 0.2% to 0.25% of the sample. The sample consisted of T cells isolated from PBMCs. The origin of this receptor is a human donor in good health.

The CDR3 has the sequence CASSPSGTGNEQFF. The sequenced DNA: TGTGCCAGCTCACCATCGGGGACAGGCAATGAGCAGTTCTTC. The sequence is built from TRBV18 and TRBJ2-1; TRBD1 matches 8 bases in the middle. As encoded in the germline V gene, CDR1 is KGHSH while CDR2 is LQKENI. Measured from the cysteine to the phenylalanine, the CDR3 is 14 residues long. The sequence is cut down to CDR3 DNA, 42 bases in frame from base 1. Trimming takes 2 bases off V and 6 bases off J; junction bases not matched to a gene: 3.